This passage covers 14 T cell receptor beta chains from one sample sequenced in a study of T cells in Graves' hyperthyroidism and ophthalmopathy. What was amplified from RNA transcripts were TCR beta CDR3 regions. HTBI primers were employed in a first-round RT-PCR of the TCR CDR3. TCRdb reprocessed the multiplex PCR reads via MiXCR and lists one record per CDR3 protein. The sample lists some 720,000 distinct CDR3 sequences, about 15% occurring once. Sample: blood. These receptors were obtained from a man between 18 and 35 years old with Graves' hyperthyroidism.

The chain employs TRBV7-8 and TRBJ2-1, with TRBD2 matching 13 bases. The V gene end was trimmed by 5 bases and the J gene end by 0 bases; junction bases not matched to a gene: 10. Germline V lookup: CDR1 SGHVS, CDR2 FQNEAQ. The CDR3 has 19 residues. The CDR3 protein is CASSPGLAGVTSSYNEQFF. DNA for the CDR3: TGTGCCAGCAGCCCCGGACTAGCGGGAGTTACGAGCTCCTACAATGAGCAGTTCTTC.

Many counts were recorded for this clonotype. The gene calls are TRBV28 and TRBJ2-2, with 8 bases that match TRBD1. The CDR3 consists of 14 residues. CDR1 is MDHEN and CDR2 is SYDVKM in the germline V gene. Losses at the gene ends were 6 bases for V and 6 bases for J; bases not matched to a gene: 6. In DNA form, the CDR3 reads TGTGCCAGCAGAACAGGGGGGATCCCCGGGGAGCTGTTTTTT. Protein: CASRTGGIPGELFF.

The rearrangement links TRBV15 to TRBJ2-1; TRBD2 matches at 7 bases. Trimming took 0 bases from V and 2 from J; bases not matched to a gene: 1. Germline-derived CDR1 and CDR2 are LNHNV and YYDKDF (reference sequence). This CDR3 spans 15 amino acids. CDR3 amino acids: CATSRDGGTYNEQFF. The CDR3 bases are TGTGCCACCAGCAGAGACGGGGGGACCTACAATGAGCAGTTCTTC. Full variable domain (remainder filled in from reference TRBV15 and TRBJ2-1): DAMVIQNPRYQVTQFGKPVTLSCSQTLNHNVMYWYQQKSSQAPKLLFHYYDKDFNNEADTPDNFQSRRPNTSFCFLDIRSPGLGDTAMYLCATSRDGGTYNEQFFGPGTRLTVL.

The chain joins TRBV4-1 to TRBJ1-5; no clear D. Between the trimmed V and J ends, which lost 0 bases and 2 bases, there was a span of 17 bases. CDR1 and CDR2 from the germline V gene are MGHRA and YSYEKL. The CDR3 runs 18 residues. The DNA of the CDR3 is TGCGCCAGCAGCCAAGATCAGCGGGCACTAGCAGGCAATCAGCCCCAGCATTTT. It translates to CASSQDQRALAGNQPQHF.

There are many counts of this clonotype. The rearrangement links TRBV29-1 to TRBJ1-2; maybe TRBD1 (5 bases). Germline CDR1 SQVTM, CDR2 ANQGSEA. The CDR3 loop spans 12 amino acids. Deletions cut 7 bases from V and 7 bases from J, with 16 bases between. The CDR3 protein is CSAPGTAGGYTF. As DNA, the CDR3 is TGCAGCGCCCCGGGGACGGCCGGTGGCTACACCTTC.

The chain joins TRBV6-1 to TRBJ2-2; 12 bases agree with TRBD1. The germline CDR1 and CDR2 sequences are MNHNS and SASEGT. After removal of 2 bases from V and 3 bases from J, the junction contained 4 bases not matched to a gene. The CDR3 is 17 amino acids. The CDR3 sequence is CASSERGTGGYTGELFF. CDR3 bases: TGTGCCAGCAGTGAAAGAGGGACAGGGGGCTACACCGGGGAGCTGTTTTTT.

The chain carries TRBV20-1 and TRBJ2-5; 9 nucleotides match TRBD2. CDR3 length equals 15 residues. The V segment lost 0 bases and the J segment 3 bases; nucleotides outside the gene matches: 5. The germline V gene encodes CDR1 DFQATT and CDR2 SNEGSKA (reference sequence). The CDR3 region has the DNA TGCAGTGCTAGAGATGGGGCGGGGGGGGAAGAGACCCAGTACTTC. It is translated as CSARDGAGGEETQYF.

This clonotype has at least ten counts. The V and J genes are TRBV2 and TRBJ2-5; 7 positions match TRBD1. Germline CDR1 SNHLY, CDR2 FYNNEI. V lost 2 bases and J lost 3; bases outside the gene matches: 18. This CDR3 spans 19 amino acids. Written as DNA, the CDR3 is TGTGCCAGCAGTGAACCGGGCTGGGTGAGTTTGGACAGGAAAGAGACCCAGTACTTC. Encoded protein: CASSEPGWVSLDRKETQYF.

J is TRBJ1-1 and V is TRBV29-1; D unclear. Trimming removed 5 bases at V and 2 bases at J, with 15 bases between. CDR1 is SQVTM and CDR2 is ANQGSEA in the germline V gene. The CDR3 contains 14 residues. As DNA, the CDR3 is TGCAGCGTTCATGGTATCGGGCTCAACACTGAAGCTTTCTTT. Translating gives CSVHGIGLNTEAFF.

This clonotype was detected only a few times. CDR3 amino acids: CAISESTSHSQETQYF. The CDR3 DNA sequence: TGTGCCATCAGTGAGTCGACTAGTCATTCTCAAGAGACCCAGTACTTC. The chain couples TRBV10-3 to TRBJ2-5, with D tentatively TRBD2 (6 bases). This CDR3 is 16 amino acids long. The V and J ends lost 0 bases and 2 bases respectively, with 13 bases between them. Germline-derived CDR1 and CDR2 are ENHRY and SYGVKD.

This clonotype was seen only a few times. The V call is TRBV6-1, the J call TRBJ2-7; D may be TRBD2 (5 bases). The CDR3 totals 17 residues. Between the trimmed V and J ends, which lost 2 bases and 5 bases, there was a span of 22 bases. CDR1 is MNHNS and CDR2 is SASEGT in the germline V gene. CDR3 coding DNA: TGTGCCAGCAGTGAATTCTACTCCATAGCGTCTCCGCACGAGCAGTACTTC. Translating gives CASSEFYSIASPHEQYF.

The chain combines TRBV5-6 with TRBJ2-1; 12 bases fit TRBD2. V trimming: 0 bases; J trimming: 7 bases; junction bases outside the gene matches: 14. The CDR3 extends over 19 amino acids. Germline values: CDR1 SGHDT, CDR2 YYEEEE. CDR3 sequence: CASSLAQRLAGVVSNEQFF. CDR3 nucleotides: TGTGCCAGCAGCTTGGCCCAACGACTAGCGGGAGTAGTGAGTAATGAGCAGTTCTTC. Combining the CDR3 with reference TRBV5-6 and TRBJ2-1 gives the whole variable domain DAGVTQSPTHLIKTRGQQVTLRCSPKSGHDTVSWYQQALGQGPQFIFQYYEEEERQRGNFPDRFSGHQFPNYSSELNVNALLLGDSALYLCASSLAQRLAGVVSNEQFFGPGTRLTVL.

This chain links TRBV29-1 with TRBJ2-7; possible D gene TRBD1, 5 bases. Germline lookup yields CDR1 SQVTM and CDR2 ANQGSEA. Deletions cut 4 bases from V and 5 bases from J, with 12 bases between. The CDR3 loop spans 12 amino acids. DNA for the CDR3: TGCAGCGTTGCCTCCAGGGAAGACGAGCAGTACTTC. This encodes CSVASREDEQYF.

This clonotype has a handful of counts. This chain links TRBV28 with TRBJ2-5, with 10 bases that match TRBD1. The germline gives CDR1 MDHEN, CDR2 SYDVKM. CDR3 length: 18 amino acids. J lost 3 bases, V lost 7 bases, and 17 bases had no gene match. This CDR3 reads CASTATGTGASNKETQYF. CDR3 coding DNA: TGTGCCAGCACAGCAACCGGGACAGGGGCCTCAAACAAAGAGACCCAGTACTTC.